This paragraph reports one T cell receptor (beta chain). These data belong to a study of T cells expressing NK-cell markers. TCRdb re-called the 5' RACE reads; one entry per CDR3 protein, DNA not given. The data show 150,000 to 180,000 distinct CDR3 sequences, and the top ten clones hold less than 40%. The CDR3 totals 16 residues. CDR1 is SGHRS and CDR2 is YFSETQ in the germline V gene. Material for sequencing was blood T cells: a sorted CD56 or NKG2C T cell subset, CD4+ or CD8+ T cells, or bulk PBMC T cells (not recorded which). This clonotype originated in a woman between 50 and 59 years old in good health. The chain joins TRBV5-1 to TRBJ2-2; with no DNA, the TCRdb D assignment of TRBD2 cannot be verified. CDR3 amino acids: CASSLVAGGPTGELFF.